The rows below give T cell receptor beta chains drawn from one sample of a study of shared clonotypes between healthy human individuals. Using immunoSEQ multiplex PCR, the repertoire was profiled, and TCRdb retains in-frame clones only, with some absent. Found here are roughly 2.4 million clones, approximately 96% of them singletons; the top ten hold more than 0.1%. Sequenced: naive CD4+ T cells sorted from blood. Receptors originate from a man in his late teens or twenties in good health. Both conserved end residues are part of each CDR3. Fields, in order: J gene, V gene, D gene, clone size, CDR3 DNA, CDR3 protein. The D gene is left open where the match is weak. Clone size is given for some rows only: seen once, a few or many times, or a class if the clone is expanded.

J gene: TRBJ1-4
V gene: TRBV5-1
D gene: .
clone size: .
CDR3 DNA: TGCGCCAGCAGCGTAACAGGCCTTTCGCGGGAAAAACTGTTTTTT
CDR3 protein: CASSVTGLSREKLFF

J gene: TRBJ1-5
V gene: TRBV7-9
D gene: .
clone size: .
CDR3 DNA: TGTGCCAGCAGCGTAGACAGTAGCAATCAGCCCCAGCATTTT
CDR3 protein: CASSVDSSNQPQHF

J gene: TRBJ2-2
V gene: TRBV30
D gene: TRBD2
clone size: .
CDR3 DNA: TGTGCCTGGAGCTTCCCGACTAGCCGGGTCGGGGAGCTGTTTTTT
CDR3 protein: CAWSFPTSRVGELFF

J gene: TRBJ2-3
V gene: TRBV27
D gene: TRBD1
clone size: .
CDR3 DNA: TGTGCCAGCAGTTACAGGGGAACAGATACGCAGTATTTT
CDR3 protein: CASSYRGTDTQYF

J gene: TRBJ2-5
V gene: TRBV5-4
D gene: .
clone size: .
CDR3 DNA: TGTGCCAGCAGCGAGCTACAGGGCCGAGAGACCCAGTACTTC
CDR3 protein: CASSELQGRETQYF

J gene: TRBJ1-2
V gene: TRBV30
D gene: .
clone size: .
CDR3 DNA: TGTGCCTGGAGGACCCCCTCAGGGCGAGCTAACTATGGCTACACCTTC
CDR3 protein: CAWRTPSGRANYGYTF

J gene: TRBJ1-1
V gene: TRBV10-3
D gene: .
clone size: once
CDR3 DNA: TGTGCCATCGCTCCGAGGGAACCGATGAACACTGAAGCTTTCTTT
CDR3 protein: CAIAPREPMNTEAFF

J gene: TRBJ2-7
V gene: TRBV19
D gene: TRBD2
clone size: .
CDR3 DNA: TGTGCCAGTAGTGTAGCGGGAGTAACCTACGAGCAGTACTTC
CDR3 protein: CASSVAGVTYEQYF

J gene: TRBJ1-2
V gene: TRBV30
D gene: .
clone size: .
CDR3 DNA: TGTGCCTGGAGTGAGTGGGGTCCGGGAGTGAGGGGCTACACCTTC
CDR3 protein: CAWSEWGPGVRGYTF

J gene: TRBJ1-6
V gene: TRBV2
D gene: .
clone size: few
CDR3 DNA: TGTGCCTCCGGCCGGGATTCACCCCTCCACTTT
CDR3 protein: CASGRDSPLHF

J gene: TRBJ2-7
V gene: TRBV6-1
D gene: .
clone size: .
CDR3 DNA: TGTGCCAGCAGGGTTACTCCTTCCTACGAGCAGTACTTC
CDR3 protein: CASRVTPSYEQYF

J gene: TRBJ2-5
V gene: TRBV6-1
D gene: .
clone size: .
CDR3 DNA: TGTGCCAGCAGTGTAGGTGGGGTAAGCGGGGAGACCCAGTACTTC
CDR3 protein: CASSVGGVSGETQYF

J gene: TRBJ1-6
V gene: TRBV30
D gene: .
clone size: once
CDR3 DNA: TGTGCCTGGACGAAGGGGGGTGGCAATTCACCCCTCCACTTT
CDR3 protein: CAWTKGGGNSPLHF

J gene: TRBJ2-7
V gene: TRBV5-1
D gene: TRBD2
clone size: .
CDR3 DNA: TGCGCCAGCAGCTTTGTCGCCGGGGAGGGCTACGAGCAGTACTTC
CDR3 protein: CASSFVAGEGYEQYF

J gene: TRBJ2-2
V gene: TRBV7-2
D gene: .
clone size: .
CDR3 DNA: TGTGCCAGCAGCTTAGCCCATAGCTCTGAACTCACCGGGGAGCTGTTTTTT
CDR3 protein: CASSLAHSSELTGELFF

J gene: TRBJ2-3
V gene: TRBV5-1
D gene: TRBD2
clone size: .
CDR3 DNA: TGCGCCAGCAGCTCGGGACTAGCGGGGGGGCTGGGCACAGATACGCAGTATTTT
CDR3 protein: CASSSGLAGGLGTDTQYF

J gene: TRBJ2-7
V gene: TRBV10-2
D gene: .
clone size: .
CDR3 DNA: TGCGCCAGCAGTGAAGACCGGGAAATAAGGAGTTTC
CDR3 protein: CASSEDREIRSF

J gene: TRBJ2-5
V gene: TRBV29-1
D gene: .
clone size: .
CDR3 DNA: TGCAGCGCCGGGACTGCCCAAGAGACCCAGTACTTC
CDR3 protein: CSAGTAQETQYF

J gene: TRBJ2-1
V gene: TRBV7-9
D gene: .
clone size: .
CDR3 DNA: TGTGCCAGCAGCTTATCGAGGGGACGGAGAGAGGAGCAGTTCTTC
CDR3 protein: CASSLSRGRREEQFF

J gene: TRBJ2-7
V gene: TRBV7-7
D gene: .
clone size: .
CDR3 DNA: TGTGCTAGCAGCTTAGAGCTAGGGTCCTACGAGCAGTACTTC
CDR3 protein: CASSLELGSYEQYF

J gene: TRBJ2-7
V gene: TRBV6-6
D gene: TRBD1
clone size: .
CDR3 DNA: TGTGCCAGCACCGACTCATCGGGACAGATCTACGAGCAGTACTTC
CDR3 protein: CASTDSSGQIYEQYF

J gene: TRBJ2-7
V gene: TRBV5-4
D gene: TRBD1
clone size: .
CDR3 DNA: TGTGCCAGCAGCTCGCAGGGGGCCTACGAGCAGTACTTC
CDR3 protein: CASSSQGAYEQYF

J gene: TRBJ1-1
V gene: TRBV5-1
D gene: .
clone size: .
CDR3 DNA: TGCGCCAGCAGCTTGGACGCGCAGGGGCCCATCACTGAAGCTTTCTTT
CDR3 protein: CASSLDAQGPITEAFF

J gene: TRBJ2-5
V gene: TRBV5-1
D gene: .
clone size: once
CDR3 DNA: TGCGCCAGCAGCGAGCTATACCAAGAGACCCAGTACTTC
CDR3 protein: CASSELYQETQYF

J gene: TRBJ1-3
V gene: TRBV14
D gene: .
clone size: once
CDR3 DNA: TGTGCCAGCAGGTGGGCCTCTGGAAACACCATATATTTT
CDR3 protein: CASRWASGNTIYF

J gene: TRBJ1-5
V gene: TRBV19
D gene: .
clone size: .
CDR3 DNA: TGTGCCAGCAACCCTCGGACGGTTAATTTCAATCAGCCCCAGCATTTT
CDR3 protein: CASNPRTVNFNQPQHF

J gene: TRBJ1-5
V gene: TRBV30
D gene: TRBD1
clone size: once
CDR3 DNA: TGTGCCTGGAGTGCGGGACAGCGCAATCAGCCCCAGCATTTT
CDR3 protein: CAWSAGQRNQPQHF

J gene: TRBJ2-2
V gene: TRBV19
D gene: .
clone size: .
CDR3 DNA: TGTGCCTGTTTAAGGGGGACCAGCAGGAACACCGGGGAGCTGTTTTTT
CDR3 protein: CACLRGTSRNTGELFF

J gene: TRBJ2-7
V gene: TRBV18
D gene: .
clone size: .
CDR3 DNA: TGTGCCAGCTCACCATCTGCGACAGCCTACGAGCAGTACTTC
CDR3 protein: CASSPSATAYEQYF

J gene: TRBJ1-1
V gene: TRBV7-2
D gene: .
clone size: .
CDR3 DNA: TGTGCCAGCAGCTTCAGGGTGGGGACTGAAGCTTTCTTT
CDR3 protein: CASSFRVGTEAFF

J gene: TRBJ1-1
V gene: TRBV18
D gene: .
clone size: .
CDR3 DNA: TGTGCCAGCTCACCACTCGATAACACTGAAGCTTTCTTT
CDR3 protein: CASSPLDNTEAFF

J gene: TRBJ2-3
V gene: TRBV7-2
D gene: .
clone size: .
CDR3 DNA: TGTGCCAGCAGCTCACAACGCGGGCGGACCAAAATAGATACGCAGTATTTT
CDR3 protein: CASSSQRGRTKIDTQYF

J gene: TRBJ1-3
V gene: TRBV11-2
D gene: .
clone size: .
CDR3 DNA: TGTGCCAGCAGCTTAGAGAGCCTCTCTGGAAACACCATATATTTT
CDR3 protein: CASSLESLSGNTIYF

J gene: TRBJ2-3
V gene: TRBV2
D gene: TRBD2
clone size: .
CDR3 DNA: TGTGCCAGCAACTCGTGGACTAGAACAGATACGCAGTATTTT
CDR3 protein: CASNSWTRTDTQYF

J gene: TRBJ1-2
V gene: TRBV30
D gene: .
clone size: .
CDR3 DNA: TGTGCCTGGGTTCTTAAGGGGACCGAGGATGGCTACACCTTC
CDR3 protein: CAWVLKGTEDGYTF

J gene: TRBJ1-4
V gene: TRBV5-6
D gene: TRBD1
clone size: .
CDR3 DNA: TGTGCCAGCAGCTTGGCCGGGACAGGGGTTAATGAAAAACTGTTTTTT
CDR3 protein: CASSLAGTGVNEKLFF

J gene: TRBJ2-7
V gene: TRBV27
D gene: .
clone size: .
CDR3 DNA: TGTGCCAGCAGTTCCACCACCTACGAGCAGTACTTC
CDR3 protein: CASSSTTYEQYF

J gene: TRBJ1-6
V gene: TRBV11-2
D gene: .
clone size: .
CDR3 DNA: TGTGCCAGCAGCTACGCAGGCTCCTATAATTCACCCCTCCACTTT
CDR3 protein: CASSYAGSYNSPLHF

J gene: TRBJ2-1
V gene: TRBV5-1
D gene: .
clone size: .
CDR3 DNA: TGCGCCAGCAGCTTGACCACAGGAGCTTACAATGAGCAGTTCTTC
CDR3 protein: CASSLTTGAYNEQFF

J gene: TRBJ2-1
V gene: TRBV7-3
D gene: .
clone size: .
CDR3 DNA: TGTGCCAGCAGCCCGTCGGGGGCGACCTACAATGAGCAGTTCTTC
CDR3 protein: CASSPSGATYNEQFF

J gene: TRBJ1-2
V gene: TRBV7-9
D gene: .
clone size: .
CDR3 DNA: TGTGCCAGCAGTTCGGACATTAACTATGGCTACACCTTC
CDR3 protein: CASSSDINYGYTF

J gene: TRBJ1-6
V gene: TRBV15
D gene: .
clone size: .
CDR3 DNA: TGTGCCACCAGCAGAGATGTGCAGGGCTCCTATTCACCCCTCCACTTT
CDR3 protein: CATSRDVQGSYSPLHF

J gene: TRBJ2-7
V gene: TRBV7-9
D gene: TRBD1
clone size: .
CDR3 DNA: TGTGCCAGCAGCTTAGACAGGGGGGTCTACGAGCAGTACTTC
CDR3 protein: CASSLDRGVYEQYF

J gene: TRBJ1-1
V gene: TRBV2
D gene: .
clone size: .
CDR3 DNA: TGTGCCAGCAGGGAGGAATCGATAGGTAACACTGAAGCTTTCTTT
CDR3 protein: CASREESIGNTEAFF

J gene: TRBJ2-1
V gene: TRBV9
D gene: .
clone size: .
CDR3 DNA: TGTGCCAGCAGCGTCGCCTGGGACGAGCAGTTCTTC
CDR3 protein: CASSVAWDEQFF

J gene: TRBJ1-5
V gene: TRBV28
D gene: .
clone size: once
CDR3 DNA: TGTGCCAGCGCTTGGGGTCAGCCCCAGCATTTT
CDR3 protein: CASAWGQPQHF

J gene: TRBJ1-1
V gene: TRBV6-6
D gene: .
clone size: .
CDR3 DNA: TGTGCCAGCAGGCCTCCGGTGGACTTAAAGAATGAAGCTTTCTTT
CDR3 protein: CASRPPVDLKNEAFF

J gene: TRBJ1-1
V gene: TRBV6-6
D gene: TRBD1
clone size: .
CDR3 DNA: TGTGCCAGCAGTTCCCCCGGACAGGGAAACACTGAAGCTTTCTTT
CDR3 protein: CASSSPGQGNTEAFF

J gene: TRBJ2-5
V gene: TRBV5-1
D gene: TRBD1
clone size: .
CDR3 DNA: TGCGCCAGCAGTTATGGACAGGGGGCGGGAGAGACCCAGTACTTC
CDR3 protein: CASSYGQGAGETQYF

J gene: TRBJ1-4
V gene: TRBV5-1
D gene: .
clone size: .
CDR3 DNA: TGCGCCAGCAGCCCGGAGGCGGGTTCTTCTGAAAAACTGTTTTTT
CDR3 protein: CASSPEAGSSEKLFF

J gene: TRBJ2-1
V gene: TRBV6-5
D gene: .
clone size: .
CDR3 DNA: TGTGCCAGCAGTTACTTTGACAGGTCAGAGCAGTTCTTC
CDR3 protein: CASSYFDRSEQFF

J gene: TRBJ2-1
V gene: TRBV6-1
D gene: TRBD2
clone size: .
CDR3 DNA: TGTGCCAGCACTAGCGGGGGCCAGGGGAATGAGCAGTTCTTC
CDR3 protein: CASTSGGQGNEQFF

J gene: TRBJ1-2
V gene: TRBV7-2
D gene: .
clone size: .
CDR3 DNA: TGTGCCAGCAGCTCAGGGTTAGCTAACTATGGCTACACCTTC
CDR3 protein: CASSSGLANYGYTF

J gene: TRBJ2-7
V gene: TRBV5-4
D gene: TRBD2
clone size: .
CDR3 DNA: TGTGCCAGCAGCTCTACCGGGGGAGGGCCAGAGAACGAGCAGTACTTC
CDR3 protein: CASSSTGGGPENEQYF

J gene: TRBJ2-6
V gene: TRBV29-1
D gene: .
clone size: .
CDR3 DNA: TGCAGCGTCGGGACTGGGGCCAACGTCCTGACTTTC
CDR3 protein: CSVGTGANVLTF

J gene: TRBJ2-1
V gene: TRBV30
D gene: .
clone size: .
CDR3 DNA: TGTGCCTGGCTGACCTACGGCAATGAGCAGTTCTTC
CDR3 protein: CAWLTYGNEQFF

J gene: TRBJ1-1
V gene: TRBV30
D gene: TRBD1
clone size: once
CDR3 DNA: TGTGCCTGGATCGGGGGACAGGGGGACACTGAAGCTTTCTTT
CDR3 protein: CAWIGGQGDTEAFF

J gene: TRBJ1-5
V gene: TRBV28
D gene: TRBD1
clone size: .
CDR3 DNA: TGTGCCAGCAGTTTGGACAGGAACAATCAGCCCCAGCATTTT
CDR3 protein: CASSLDRNNQPQHF

J gene: TRBJ2-5
V gene: TRBV5-4
D gene: TRBD2
clone size: .
CDR3 DNA: TGTGCCAGCAGCTTTCCGGGCGCCTCCTTTGCGGGGGAGGAGACCCAGTACTTC
CDR3 protein: CASSFPGASFAGEETQYF

J gene: TRBJ2-2
V gene: TRBV5-1
D gene: .
clone size: .
CDR3 DNA: TGCGCCAGCAGCTTGGCAGGGTCCGTGATCGGGGAGCTGTTTTTT
CDR3 protein: CASSLAGSVIGELFF